This T cell receptor (beta chain) appears in the sequencing data of a study of blood T cells in healthy people across ages. Losses at the gene ends were 3 bases for V and 5 bases for J; bases not matched to a gene: 3. The CDR3 loop spans 14 amino acids. Looked up from germline, CDR1 is SGDLS and CDR2 is YYNGEE. Next came a second PCR, run for about 7 to 12 cycles, which used a sample-barcoded 5' primer along with a J-beta primer mix. One entry per CDR3 protein results from TCRdb running MiXCR on the 5' RACE reads. This sample yields about 780,000 distinct CDR3 sequences, of which under 30% are seen a single time; about 3% belongs to the top ten. The donors, healthy Caucasians from Russia, were aged about 6 to 95. Peripheral blood from each donor was collected in a volume of approximately 10 milliliters. This sample also appeared in a second study, on T cells of mothers and their children. According to that study: Second-PCR amplification with M1S added sample barcodes and 2-4 random nucleotides.

The sequence came from a boy aged 5-17 years in good health. The chain employs TRBV9 and TRBJ2-3; 10 bases are shared with TRBD2. The sample consisted of blood. For the CDR3, the DNA is TGTGCCAGCAGCGCCGGGACTAGCGTAGATACGCAGTATTTT. Translation: CASSAGTSVDTQYF.